This record concerns one TCR beta chain sequence. No cognate antigen has been identified for it. No clone much larger than this one lies a single base away; base qualities are absent. This entry is derived from a study of shared clonotypes between healthy human individuals (dated by TCRdb to 2018 to 2021). Broadly, across the study: The cohort comprised two women and three men aged 18 to 49 years. For each donor, CD4 naive and CD4 memory were each run on three plates, CD8 naive on two plates, and CD8 memory on one plate. To estimate repertoire size and how much clonotypes are shared between individuals, the study performed deep sequencing of blood TCR repertoires from five healthy adults. To increase sequencing depth and limit assay-specific biases, different laboratories used diverse techniques to prepare libraries and sequence TCR repertoires. Each donor's leukapheresis produced roughly between roughly 0.85 and 10 billion PBMCs.

For the CD8 naive samples, CD45RO-negative cells were positively selected for CCR7, yielding a CD45RA+CCR7+ population from which TemRA cells were excluded. The donors were healthy, HIV-negative adults who had no recently reported acute infections or vaccinations. Every donor was a Caucasian adult residing in Nashville, Tennessee, USA. After blood collection by leukapheresis, PBMCs were isolated using Ficoll-Histopaque density gradient centrifugation and then cryopreserved in the vapor phase of liquid nitrogen. Analytical flow cytometry was used to check the purity and quantity of every magnetically sorted T cell population. Genomic DNA was isolated from every sorted fraction and measured by UV absorbance on a Nanodrop 2000c. TCR CDR3 regions were amplified from genomic DNA by multiplex PCR using the deep immunoSEQ assay. For each cell subset, the extracted genomic DNA was distributed evenly across all wells of several immunoSEQ 96-well plates, and each plate served as one replicate. For sorted subsets, 150 to 200 ng genomic DNA, equal to 30,000 or so T cell genomes, was loaded into each replicate PCR. The purified libraries were quantified using a Qubit 3.0 fluorometer, sized with a Bioanalyzer 2100, and then quantified again using the KAPA Library Quantification kit. Each immunoSEQ 96-well plate was sequenced on its own single-read 150-cycle Illumina NextSeq 550 flow cell. The study's own analysis went as follows. Because only junctional sequences without quality scores were contained in the immunoSEQ output, filtering matching that applied to full-length reads could not be performed. Sequences were annotated with PyIR, a Python wrapper for IgBLAST v1.9, using IMGT germline references to assign V/J genes and CDR3. Any read was removed if the V/J assignment was weak (E-value above 1e-6), the CDR3 was missing, or the read contained stop codons, out-of-frame junctions, or ambiguous translated residues. V3J clonotypes were defined by identical inferred V gene, J gene, and CDR3 amino acid sequence. Percentage overlap between repertoires was calculated by dividing the number of shared unique clonotypes by the size of the smaller repertoire. Repertoire richness was assessed with RTK rarefaction, the Chao1 estimator, and Recon v2.1 estimates of unobserved clonotypes. Generation probabilities for all TCRbeta clonotypes obtained by the gDNA method from several donors were computed using OLGA. The source is immuneACCESS, and TCRdb retained only in-frame sequences with V and J called. Part of the clones is not carried over; for the studies checked, unresolved V genes explain less than half of this, and the remainder is unexplained. V and J calls and clone size are as listed in that table; D and trimming were resolved from the DNA. The sample includes hundreds of thousands of clones, with 90% to 95% observed a single time. The ten biggest clones cover around 0.11% of the sample.

General findings and caveats noted by the study authors: Compared with non-shared clonotypes, clonotypes shared by all four sorted-subset donors had higher generation probabilities. The small number of donors limited the genetic and exposure-history diversity represented. Sampling was restricted to blood, and TCR repertoires in tissue are likely to differ from TCR repertoires in blood. Even with the large sequencing depth, rarefaction of the sorted-subset datasets indicated that sequencing was incomplete. Pairwise subsampling indicated that sequencing depth was expected to affect the degree of clonotype sharing among donors. Across a handful of donors, approximately 4.9% of naive CD4, over 3% of naive CD8, around 2.1% of memory CD4, and 0.4% of memory CD8 clonotypes were shared. Larger estimated clonotype richness was generally found for naive subsets than for memory subsets.

The germline V gene (reference sequence) provides CDR1 MNHEY and CDR2 SMNVEV. V trim: 6 bases; J trim: 2 bases; unmatched bases: 5. Measured from the cysteine to the phenylalanine, the CDR3 is 15 residues long. Only CDR3 DNA is held: 45 bases, read in frame from base 1. The source is a woman between 25 and 40 years old in good health. The V and J segments used are TRBV27 and TRBJ1-5, with 9 middle bases fitting TRBD1. Input material: naive CD8+ T cells sorted from blood. The sample's cell subset or site label, in plain terms: CD45RA+CCR7+. At the DNA level, the sequence is TGTGCCAGCAGGACAGGGGGTAGTGGCAATCAGCCCCAGCATTTT. This encodes CASRTGGSGNQPQHF.